A single T cell receptor beta chain is shown here with its context. This sample is drawn from a study of blood T cell repertoires in COVID-19. The wider study: Samples of COVID-19 (acute and convalescent) were obtained from the United States, Italy and Spain. PBMCs, B-cell-depleted T cells, or T cells provided the cDNA or gDNA that made up the material.

Patients from Seattle were sampled longitudinally, starting during active infection. V lost 3 bases to trimming and J lost 0 bases, with 11 bases between them. This CDR3 region has 16 residues. The V gene's germline CDR1 is ENHRY and CDR2 SYGVKD. Assay: immunoSEQ multiplex PCR; the TCRdb copy retains only in-frame clones and omits some. The sample yields about 46,000 clones, 80% to 90% seen once. The sample was peripheral blood. The rearrangement uses TRBV10-3 and TRBJ1-4, with a weak D call TRBD1 (6 bases). This clonotype was obtained from a woman of 80 years or more with COVID-19, enrolled during active disease. As DNA, the CDR3 is TGTGCCATCAGTGACGGGGGGCGGTCAACTAATGAAAAACTGTTTTTT. It codes for CAISDGGRSTNEKLFF.